This TCR beta chain came from a study of shared clonotypes between healthy human individuals. Study-level points and caveats: What naive subsets generally showed was a larger estimated richness than memory subsets showed.

As regards this clone: Its antigen is as yet unknown.

At a deep level, the assay was run. The protocol was immunoSEQ multiplex PCR, while the TCRdb copy is restricted to in-frame clones and leaves out a portion. The repertoire holds around 200,000 clones, with approximately 61% as singletons. The CDR3 covers 17 residues. In germline, CDR1 is SGHAT, CDR2 FQNNGV. The junction had 20 bases not matched to a gene; V was cut back by 5 bases and J by 7 bases. The material sequenced was memory CD4+ T cells sorted from blood. Sample subset: CD45RA-negative fraction. This TCR came from a man aged 25 to 40 in good health. J is TRBJ2-7 and V is TRBV11-2, with 7 bases matching TRBD2. DNA of the CDR3: TGTGCCAGCAGCCCCCCCGGGAGGTTAGCGGGCCGAGGGGAGCAGTACTTC. This codes for CASSPPGRLAGRGEQYF.